The 24 T cell receptor beta chains given below trace back to one sample, sequenced in a study of blood T cell repertoires in COVID-19. The repertoire was sequenced with immunoSEQ multiplex PCR; TCRdb's copy has only in-frame clones and lacks some. The data contain 190,000 or so clones, around nine tenths of them singletons. Input material: peripheral blood. All receptors come from a woman aged 18-29 years who had recovered from COVID-19.

The table lists this clone with a few counts. This chain connects TRBV7-9 to TRBJ2-7; D unclear. CDR1 is SEHNR, CDR2 FQNEAQ, per germline (reference sequence). V was cut by 5 bases and J by 0 bases, with 8 bases left in between. The CDR3 is 13 residues long. The CDR3, as DNA: TGTGCCAGCAGCCCACAGAGCTCCTACGAGCAGTACGTC. Its translation is CASSPQSSYEQYV.

The chain is built from TRBV2 and TRBJ2-2; 7 nucleotides align to TRBD2. The CDR3 runs to 14 residues. With V trimmed by 10 bases and J by 6 bases, 11 bases remained unmatched. In germline, CDR1 is SNHLY, CDR2 FYNNEI. CDR3 nucleotide sequence: TGTGCCACCACTCTAGGGGAGGGCGCCGGGGAGCTGTTTTTT. Translation: CATTLGEGAGELFF.

This clone was recorded only once. The chain combines TRBV12-3 or TRBV12-4 with TRBJ1-1, with 9 positions matching TRBD1. There are 11 residues in the CDR3. Trimming removed 6 bases from V and 10 bases from J; junction bases left unmatched: 3. The CDR3 region is CASSQDRGAFF. The CDR3 coding sequence is TGTGCCAGCAGCCAGGACAGGGGAGCTTTCTTT.

This clone came up a few times. The chain is built from TRBV4-3 and TRBJ2-6, with TRBD1 matching 7 bases. The ends lost 3 bases at V and 0 bases at J; junction bases unmatched: 5. CDR3 length: 17 amino acids. CDR1 LGHNA and CDR2 YSLEER come from the germline V gene. CDR3 nucleotide sequence: TGCGCCAGCAGCCAGGGGGACAGCACCTCTGGGGCCAACGTCCTGACTTTC. As protein: CASSQGDSTSGANVLTF.

This chain links TRBV24-1 with TRBJ2-1, with D possibly being TRBD2 (5 bases). The V end was cut by 3 bases, the J end by 5 bases, with 7 bases between. Germline loops: CDR1 KGHDR, CDR2 SFDVKD. The CDR3 has 13 amino acids. The CDR3 spells CATSDDYNNEQFF. CDR3 DNA: TGTGCCACCAGTGATGACTACAACAATGAGCAGTTCTTC.

This chain links TRBV9 with TRBJ2-7, with 12 bases aligning to TRBD2. Losses at the gene ends were 4 bases for V and 4 bases for J; bases not matched to a gene: 15. CDR3 length equals 18 residues. Germline lookup yields CDR1 SGDLS and CDR2 YYNGEE. CDR3 protein: CASSFRLAGEVECYEQYV. The CDR3 DNA follows: TGTGCCAGCAGCTTTCGACTAGCGGGAGAAGTCGAGTGTTACGAGCAGTACGTC.

The V gene is TRBV5-8, the J gene TRBJ2-3; possible D gene TRBD1, 5 bases. Trimming pared 2 bases from V and 4 bases from J, leaving 11 bases between. Germline-derived CDR1 and CDR2 are SGHTS and YDEGEE. The CDR3 runs 14 residues. CDR3 sequence reads: CASSLGVLADTQYF. The CDR3 bases are TGTGCCAGCAGCTTAGGGGTGTTGGCAGATACGCAGTATTTT.

In this sample, this clone turned up once. The chain links TRBV6-4 to TRBJ2-3, with 8 bases aligning to TRBD2. With 5 bases clipped from V and 5 bases from J, the junction kept 12 bases outside the gene matches. This CDR3 spans 16 amino acids. CDR1 is MRHNA and CDR2 is SNTAGT in the germline V gene. In DNA, the CDR3 is TGTGCCAGCAGTCATACAGCGGGAGTGCTCGGAGATACGCAGTATTTT. Translating gives CASSHTAGVLGDTQYF.

The chain uses TRBV2 and TRBJ2-1, with a possible D match to TRBD2 (7 bases). Germline V gene lookup returns CDR1 SNHLY and CDR2 FYNNEI. Trimming pared 0 bases from V and 7 bases from J, leaving 16 bases between. This CDR3 has 16 amino acids. CDR3 sequence: CASSEALVGGRNEQFF. CDR3 sequence (DNA): TGTGCCAGCAGTGAAGCGCTTGTGGGGGGGCGAAATGAGCAGTTCTTC.

This chain uses TRBV6-5 with TRBJ1-4, with a weak D call TRBD1 (6 bases). Germline-derived CDR1 and CDR2 are MNHEY and SVGAGI. With 5 bases removed from V and 7 bases from J, the gap between germline ends came to 11 bases. The CDR3 runs to 13 residues. CDR3 DNA: TGTGCCAGCAGTCAGGGGCTGAGTGAAAAACTGTTTTTT. Protein: CASSQGLSEKLFF.

V and J are TRBV19 and TRBJ2-7; D is ambiguous. Trimming removed 6 bases at V and 2 bases at J, with 11 bases between. The CDR3 is 13 amino acids. CDR1 and CDR2 from the germline V gene are LNHDA and SQIVND (reference sequence). DNA of the CDR3: TGTGCCAGTAGGAGAATTGGTACCTACGAGCAGTACTTC. Protein sequence: CASRRIGTYEQYF.

This clone was recorded only once. V is TRBV6-1 and J is TRBJ2-5; TRBD2 matches 7 bases. The CDR3 totals 16 residues. CDR1 is MNHNS, CDR2 SASEGT, per germline. Trimming removed 2 bases from V and 2 bases from J; junction bases left unmatched: 8. CDR3 DNA sequence: TGTGCCAGCAGTGAAAGTATAGCGGGCGTTCAAGAGACCCAGTACTTC. Residues: CASSESIAGVQETQYF.

The chain is built from TRBV12-2 and TRBJ2-7; the D segment call TRBD2 is taken from the table without a DNA check. TRBV12-2 is designated a pseudogene. CDR3 length: 14 amino acids. The CDR3 region is CASRPQIGSYEQYF. Here the CDR3 DNA reads TGTGCAAGTCGCCCCCAAATCGGGTCCTACGAGCAGTACTTC.

The chain couples TRBV6-5 to TRBJ2-1; no definite D call. Germline V gives CDR1 MNHEY, CDR2 SVGAGI. CDR3 size: 14 residues. Trimming stripped 7 bases from V and 5 bases from J, with 15 bases between. The CDR3 protein is CASTRYSGDNEQFF. The DNA for the CDR3 is TGTGCCAGCACCCGGTACTCAGGCGACAATGAGCAGTTCTTC.

V gene TRBV2 combines with J gene TRBJ1-5; no clear D gene. The CDR3 runs 13 residues. The V and J ends lost 3 bases and 6 bases respectively, with 9 bases between them. Germline values: CDR1 SNHLY, CDR2 FYNNEI. The CDR3 here is CASSDSESQPQHF. For the CDR3, the DNA is TGTGCCAGCAGTGATTCGGAGAGTCAGCCCCAGCATTTT.

The V and J genes are TRBV12-3 or TRBV12-4 and TRBJ1-5; D is possibly TRBD1 (5 bases). V shed 7 bases and J shed 8 bases, with 15 bases lying between them. This CDR3 has 13 residues. CDR3 in DNA: TGTGCCAGCACCTACCAGGGTAAGAAGCCCCAGCATTTT. Translated: CASTYQGKKPQHF.

The CDR3 region is CASSPVAGSGTDTQYF. DNA for the CDR3: TGTGCCAGCAGCCCCGTAGCGGGATCCGGTACAGATACGCAGTATTTT. The genes are TRBV7-6 and TRBJ2-3, with TRBD2 identical over 8 bases. The CDR3 totals 16 residues. In germline, CDR1 is SGHVS, CDR2 FNYEAQ. V trimming: 5 bases; J trimming: 3 bases; junction bases outside the gene matches: 10.

V usage is TRBV6-2 or TRBV6-3 and J usage is TRBJ1-2, with a possible D match to TRBD1 (6 bases). Germline values: CDR1 MNHEY, CDR2 SVGEGT. The CDR3 spans 15 residues. Trimming removed 5 bases from V and 2 bases from J, with 15 bases in between. The CDR3 spells CASSRRGAGNYGYTF. The CDR3 bases are TGTGCCAGCAGTCGCAGGGGCGCAGGAAACTATGGCTACACCTTC.

This chain links TRBV7-3 with TRBJ2-3, with a weak D call TRBD2 (6 bases). Germline V gives CDR1 SGHTA, CDR2 FQGTGA. Trimming pared 5 bases from V and 1 base from J, leaving 13 bases between. This CDR3 spans 15 amino acids. This CDR3 is CASSDTGLRTDTQYF. In DNA, the CDR3 is TGTGCCAGCAGCGACACGGGACTTCGCACAGATACGCAGTATTTT. Based on the CDR3 plus reference TRBV7-3 and TRBJ2-3, the full variable domain is GAGVSQTPSNKVTEKGKYVELRCDPISGHTALYWYRQSLGQGPEFLIYFQGTGAADDSGLPNDRFFAVRPEGSVSTLKIQRTERGDSAVYLCASSDTGLRTDTQYFGPGTRLTVL.

The genes are TRBV5-6 and TRBJ1-2; 8 positions agree with TRBD1. The ends lost 2 bases at V and 5 bases at J; junction bases unmatched: 8. CDR3 size: 15 residues. Germline loops: CDR1 SGHDT, CDR2 YYEEEE. The CDR3 spells CASSLPRTGRYGYTF. The CDR3 DNA follows: TGTGCCAGCAGCTTACCTCGGACAGGGAGGTATGGCTACACCTTC.

The chain uses TRBV7-8 and TRBJ1-1; TRBD1 might be the D (5 bases). Germline CDR1 and CDR2: SGHVS and FQNEAQ. The CDR3 consists of 14 residues. The ends were cut back, 4 bases at V and 1 base at J, with 10 bases in the middle. CDR3 coding DNA: TGTGCCAGCAGCTCGACAGTTGCGAACACTGAAGCTTTCTTT. Amino acid sequence: CASSSTVANTEAFF.

This chain connects TRBV25-1 to TRBJ2-3; tentative D call: TRBD1 (5 bases). Trimming stripped 3 bases from V and 6 bases from J, with 13 bases between. This CDR3 has 14 residues. Germline V CDR1 and CDR2: MGHDK, SYGVNS. CDR3 DNA: TGTGCCAGCAGTGATCCCGCAGGGTCGGATACGCAGTATTTT. This encodes CASSDPAGSDTQYF.

This CDR3 is CASSTSLDRAPYNEQFF. In DNA, the CDR3 is TGTGCCAGTAGTACCTCTCTTGACAGGGCACCTTACAATGAGCAGTTCTTC. This chain joins TRBV19 and TRBJ2-1; 7 bases are a match to TRBD1. The CDR3 has 17 residues. The junction had 13 bases not matched to a gene; V was cut back by 4 bases and J by 4 bases. Germline CDR1 and CDR2: LNHDA and SQIVND (reference sequence).

This clone is classed as medium-sized. J is TRBJ2-2 and V is TRBV7-3, with 13 bases lining up with TRBD2. The CDR3 runs 17 residues. Losses at the gene ends were 4 bases for V and 5 bases for J; bases not matched to a gene: 7. Germline V gene data show CDR1 as SGHTA and CDR2 as FQGTGA. The CDR3 region is CASSSGLAGVGTGELFF. The CDR3 DNA is TGTGCCAGCAGCTCCGGACTAGCGGGAGTGGGTACCGGGGAGCTGTTTTTT.